The 6 T cell receptor beta chains reported below all come from one sample, sequenced in a study of cytomegalovirus exposure and HLA in healthy donors. Primers for the PCR totalled 60 Vbeta and 13 Jbeta. Repertoires were generated with immunoSEQ multiplex PCR, while TCRdb's copy carries only in-frame clones and drops some. The data show approximately 130,000 clones, roughly 84% seen once. Sequencing was performed on PBMCs. The receptors come from a girl aged 2 to 10 in good health and CMV-seronegative.

About this clone: The junction shows a germline mismatch at one end, possibly a read error. The rearrangement uses TRBV7-7 and TRBJ1-3; TRBD1 is a possible D gene (6 bases). This CDR3 has 16 residues. CDR1 and CDR2 (germline): SSHAT, FNYEAQ (reference sequence). DNA of the CDR3: TGTGCTAGCAGCTTAGGGGCGACAGGCTCTGGAAACACCATATATTTT. Amino acids: CASSLGATGSGNTIYF.

This clone came up a few times. The chain combines TRBV5-1 with TRBJ1-3; possible D gene TRBD1, 5 bases. Trimming removed 0 bases from V and 2 bases from J, with 9 bases in between. Germline V lookup: CDR1 SGHRS, CDR2 YFSETQ. This CDR3 region has 15 residues. The CDR3 spells CASSLAGAPGNTIYF. CDR3 DNA: TGCGCCAGCAGCTTGGCTGGGGCACCTGGAAACACCATATATTTT.

The rearrangement links TRBV7-8 to TRBJ2-7; 8 bases are a match to TRBD2. The length of the CDR3 is 13 residues. The germline V gene has CDR1 SGHVS and CDR2 FQNEAQ. Trimming at V came to 5 bases and at J to 3 bases, leaving 3 bases not matched to a gene. CDR3 bases: TGTGCCAGCAGCGAAGCGGGGGACTACGAGCAGTACTTC. Translating gives CASSEAGDYEQYF.

J is TRBJ1-1 and V is TRBV29-1; tentative D call: TRBD1 (5 bases). This CDR3 comprises 13 residues. Germline lookup yields CDR1 SQVTM and CDR2 ANQGSEA. Deletions cut 5 bases from V and 2 bases from J, with 12 bases between. The CDR3 spells CSVQKDTNTEAFF. DNA of the CDR3: TGCAGCGTTCAAAAGGACACTAACACTGAAGCTTTCTTT.

The chain has TRBV2 and TRBJ2-5, with 10 bases that match TRBD1. The CDR3 covers 17 residues. Germline lookup yields CDR1 SNHLY and CDR2 FYNNEI. The J segment lost 2 bases and the V segment lost 4 bases, leaving 10 bases of the junction unmatched. The CDR3 loop is CASSGGQGLNRQETQYF. The CDR3 DNA is TGTGCCAGCAGTGGGGGACAGGGGCTTAATCGTCAAGAGACCCAGTACTTC.

The table lists this clone with a few counts. The rearrangement links TRBV6-4 to TRBJ2-1; a weak D match, TRBD1 (6 bases). The CDR3 spans 13 residues. The V end lost 5 bases, the J end lost 3 bases, and 8 bases lay between the germline ends. Germline V gives CDR1 MRHNA, CDR2 SNTAGT. CDR3 sequence: CASSRTVYNEQFF. The CDR3 nucleotides are TGTGCCAGCAGTCGGACAGTCTACAATGAGCAGTTCTTC.